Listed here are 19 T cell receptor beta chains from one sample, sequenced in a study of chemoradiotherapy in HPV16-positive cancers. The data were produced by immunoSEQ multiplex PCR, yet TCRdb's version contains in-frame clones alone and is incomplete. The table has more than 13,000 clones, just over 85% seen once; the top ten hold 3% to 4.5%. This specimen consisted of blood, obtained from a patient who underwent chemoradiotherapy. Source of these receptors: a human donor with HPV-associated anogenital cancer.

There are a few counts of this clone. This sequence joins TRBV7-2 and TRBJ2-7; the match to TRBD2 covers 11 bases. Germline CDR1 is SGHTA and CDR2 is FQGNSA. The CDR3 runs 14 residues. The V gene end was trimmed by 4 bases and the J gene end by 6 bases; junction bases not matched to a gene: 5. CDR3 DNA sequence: TGTGCCAGCAGCTCACAGACTAGCGGGACCGAGCAGTACTTC. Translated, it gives CASSSQTSGTEQYF.

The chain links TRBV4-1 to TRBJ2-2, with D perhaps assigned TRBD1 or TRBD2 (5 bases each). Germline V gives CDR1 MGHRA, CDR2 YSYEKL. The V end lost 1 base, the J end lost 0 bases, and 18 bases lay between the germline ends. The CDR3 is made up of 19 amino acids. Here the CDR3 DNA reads TGCGCCAGCAGCCAAGGAGGGACGCTCGGAGTCGCGAACACCGGGGAGCTGTTTTTT. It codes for CASSQGGTLGVANTGELFF.

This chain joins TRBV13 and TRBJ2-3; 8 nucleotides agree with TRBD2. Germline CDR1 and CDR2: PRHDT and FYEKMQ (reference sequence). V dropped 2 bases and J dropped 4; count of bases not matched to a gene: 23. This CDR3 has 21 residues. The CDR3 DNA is TGTGCCAGCAGCTTACCCTTTGACGCCTCACTAGCGGTTAGAGGGGCAGATACGCAGTATTTT. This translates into CASSLPFDASLAVRGADTQYF.

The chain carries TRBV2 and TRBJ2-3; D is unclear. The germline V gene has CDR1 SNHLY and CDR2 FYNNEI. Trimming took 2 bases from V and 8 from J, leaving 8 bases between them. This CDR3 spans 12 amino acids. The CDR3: CASSESQSTQYF. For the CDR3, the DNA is TGTGCCAGCAGTGAAAGCCAAAGTACGCAGTATTTT.

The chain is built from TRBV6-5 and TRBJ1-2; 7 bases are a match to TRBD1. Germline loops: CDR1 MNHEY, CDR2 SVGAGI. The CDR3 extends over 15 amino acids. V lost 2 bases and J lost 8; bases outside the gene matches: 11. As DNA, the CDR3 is TGTGCCAGCAGTTACGGCAGGGGGTTTCGTATGGGCTACACCTTC. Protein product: CASSYGRGFRMGYTF.

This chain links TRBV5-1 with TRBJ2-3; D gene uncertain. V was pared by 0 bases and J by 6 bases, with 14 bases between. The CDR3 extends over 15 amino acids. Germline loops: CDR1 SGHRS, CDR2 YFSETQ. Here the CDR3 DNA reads TGCGCCAGCAGCTTGGCCTGGGGTCCGCCGGATACGCAGTATTTT. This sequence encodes CASSLAWGPPDTQYF.

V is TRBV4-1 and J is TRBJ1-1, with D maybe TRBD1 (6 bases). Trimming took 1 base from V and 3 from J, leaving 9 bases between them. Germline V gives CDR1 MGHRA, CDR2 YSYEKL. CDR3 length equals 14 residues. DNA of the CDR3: TGCGCCAGCAGCCAAGTGCCAGGGGACACTGAAGCTTTCTTT. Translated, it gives CASSQVPGDTEAFF.

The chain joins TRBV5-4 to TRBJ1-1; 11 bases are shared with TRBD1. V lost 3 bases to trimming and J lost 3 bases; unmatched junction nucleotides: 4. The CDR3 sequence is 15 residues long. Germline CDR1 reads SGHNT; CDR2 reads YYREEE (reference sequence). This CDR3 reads CASSSGDRGYTEAFF. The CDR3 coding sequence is TGTGCCAGCAGCTCGGGGGACAGGGGGTACACTGAAGCTTTCTTT.

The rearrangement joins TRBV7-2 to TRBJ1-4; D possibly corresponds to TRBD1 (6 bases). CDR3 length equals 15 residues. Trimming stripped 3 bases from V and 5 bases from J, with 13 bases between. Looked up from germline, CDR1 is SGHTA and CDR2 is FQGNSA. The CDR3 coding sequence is TGTGCCAGCAGCTTTACGACAGGAGGAAATGAAAAACTGTTTTTT. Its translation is CASSFTTGGNEKLFF.

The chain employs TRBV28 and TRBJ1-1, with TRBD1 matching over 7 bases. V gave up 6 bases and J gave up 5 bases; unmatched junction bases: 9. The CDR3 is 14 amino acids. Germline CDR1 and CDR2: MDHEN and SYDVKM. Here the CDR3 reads CASRPHRGGTEAFF. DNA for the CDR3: TGTGCCAGCAGACCCCACAGGGGAGGGACTGAAGCTTTCTTT.

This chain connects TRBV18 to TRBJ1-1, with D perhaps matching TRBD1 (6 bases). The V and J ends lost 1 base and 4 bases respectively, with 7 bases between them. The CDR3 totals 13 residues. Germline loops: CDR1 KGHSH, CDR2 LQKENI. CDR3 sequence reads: CASSPQGGTEAFF. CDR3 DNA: TGTGCCAGCTCACCACAAGGGGGCACTGAAGCTTTCTTT. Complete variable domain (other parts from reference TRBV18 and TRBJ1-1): NAGVMQNPRHLVRRRGQEARLRCSPMKGHSHVYWYRQLPEEGLKFMVYLQKENIIDESGMPKERFSAEFPKEGPSILRIQQVVRGDSAAYFCASSPQGGTEAFFGQGTRLTVV.

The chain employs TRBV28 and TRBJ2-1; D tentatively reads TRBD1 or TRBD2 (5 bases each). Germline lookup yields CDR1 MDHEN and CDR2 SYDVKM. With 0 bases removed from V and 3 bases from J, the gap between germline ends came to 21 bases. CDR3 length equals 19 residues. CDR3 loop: CASSLWSQGEILNYNEQFF. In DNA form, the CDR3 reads TGTGCCAGCAGTTTATGGAGCCAGGGAGAGATCCTAAACTACAATGAGCAGTTCTTC. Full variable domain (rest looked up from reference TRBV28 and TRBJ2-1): DVKVTQSSRYLVKRTGEKVFLECVQDMDHENMFWYRQDPGLGLRLIYFSYDVKMKEKGDIPEGYSVSREKKERFSLILESASTNQTSMYLCASSLWSQGEILNYNEQFFGPGTRLTVL.

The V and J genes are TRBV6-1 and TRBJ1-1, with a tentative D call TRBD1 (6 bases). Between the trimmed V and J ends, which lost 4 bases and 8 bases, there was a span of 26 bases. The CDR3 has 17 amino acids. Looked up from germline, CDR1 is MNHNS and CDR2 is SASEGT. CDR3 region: CASSGIQTGWPGEEAFF. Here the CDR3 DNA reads TGTGCCAGCAGTGGTATACAGACAGGTTGGCCCGGGGAGGAAGCTTTCTTT.

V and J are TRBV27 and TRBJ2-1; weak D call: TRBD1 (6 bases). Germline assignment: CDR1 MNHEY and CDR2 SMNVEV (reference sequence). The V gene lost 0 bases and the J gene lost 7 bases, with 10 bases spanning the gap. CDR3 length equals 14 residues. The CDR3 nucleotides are TGTGCCAGCAGTTTATCAACCAGGGGTAATGAGCAGTTCTTC. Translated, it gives CASSLSTRGNEQFF.

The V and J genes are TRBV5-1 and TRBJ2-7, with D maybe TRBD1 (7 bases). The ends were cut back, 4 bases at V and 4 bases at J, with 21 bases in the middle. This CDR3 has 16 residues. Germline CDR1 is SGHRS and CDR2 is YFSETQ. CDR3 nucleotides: TGCGCCAGCAGCATCGGCGGAGGGGGCGCGGGTTACGAGCAGTACTTC. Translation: CASSIGGGGAGYEQYF.

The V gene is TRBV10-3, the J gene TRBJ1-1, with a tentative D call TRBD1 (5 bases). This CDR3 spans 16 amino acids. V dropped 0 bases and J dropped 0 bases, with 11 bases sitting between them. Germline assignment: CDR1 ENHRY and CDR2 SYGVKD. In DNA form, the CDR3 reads TGTGCCATCAGTGAGTCGGGGACGGGGATGAACACTGAAGCTTTCTTT. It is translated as CAISESGTGMNTEAFF.

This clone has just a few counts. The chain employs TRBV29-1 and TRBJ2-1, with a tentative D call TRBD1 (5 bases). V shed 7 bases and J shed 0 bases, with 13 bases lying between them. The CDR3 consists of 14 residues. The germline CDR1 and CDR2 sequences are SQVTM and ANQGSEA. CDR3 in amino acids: CSGLGVFSYNEQFF. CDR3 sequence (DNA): TGCAGCGGTCTAGGGGTTTTCTCCTACAATGAGCAGTTCTTC.

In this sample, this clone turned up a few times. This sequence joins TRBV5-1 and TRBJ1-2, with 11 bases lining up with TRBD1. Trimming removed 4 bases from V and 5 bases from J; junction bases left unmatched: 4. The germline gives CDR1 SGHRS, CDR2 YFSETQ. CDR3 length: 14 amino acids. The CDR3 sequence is CASSRGQGVYGYTF. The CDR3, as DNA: TGCGCCAGCAGCCGGGGACAGGGGGTTTATGGCTACACCTTC.

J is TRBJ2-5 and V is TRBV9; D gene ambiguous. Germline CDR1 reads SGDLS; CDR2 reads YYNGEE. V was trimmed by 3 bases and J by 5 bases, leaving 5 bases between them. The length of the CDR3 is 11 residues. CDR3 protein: CASSAGETQYF. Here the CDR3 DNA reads TGTGCCAGCAGCGCCGGGGAGACCCAGTACTTC.